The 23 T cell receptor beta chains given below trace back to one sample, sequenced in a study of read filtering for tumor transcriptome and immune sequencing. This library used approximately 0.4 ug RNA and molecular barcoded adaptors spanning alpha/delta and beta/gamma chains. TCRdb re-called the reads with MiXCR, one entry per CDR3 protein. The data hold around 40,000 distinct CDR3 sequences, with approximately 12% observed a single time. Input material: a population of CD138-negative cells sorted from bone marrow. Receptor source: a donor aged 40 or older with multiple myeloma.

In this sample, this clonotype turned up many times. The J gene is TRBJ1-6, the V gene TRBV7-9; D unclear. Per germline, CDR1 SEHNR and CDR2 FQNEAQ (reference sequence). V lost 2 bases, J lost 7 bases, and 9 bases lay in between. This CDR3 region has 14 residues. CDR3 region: CASSLSAVNSPLHF. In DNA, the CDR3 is TGTGCCAGCAGCTTATCGGCAGTAAATTCACCCCTCCACTTT.

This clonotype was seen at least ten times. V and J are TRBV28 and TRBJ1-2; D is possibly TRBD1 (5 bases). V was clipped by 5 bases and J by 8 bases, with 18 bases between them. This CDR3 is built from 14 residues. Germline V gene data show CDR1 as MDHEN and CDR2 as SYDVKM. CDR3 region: CASSPRGGVWGYTF. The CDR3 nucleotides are TGTGCCAGCAGTCCCCGGGGGGGGGTGTGGGGCTACACCTTC.

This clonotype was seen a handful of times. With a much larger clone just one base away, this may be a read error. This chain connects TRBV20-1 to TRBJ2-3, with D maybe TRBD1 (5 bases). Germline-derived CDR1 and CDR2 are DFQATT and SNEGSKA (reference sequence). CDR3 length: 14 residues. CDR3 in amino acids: CSARVGQGTDRQYF. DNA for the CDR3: TGCAGTGCTAGAGTGGGGCAGGGCACAGATAGGCAGTATTTT.

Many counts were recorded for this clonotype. The CDR3 DNA reads as TGCAGTGCTGTCCCTAGCGGGTCGAGCACAGATACGCAGTATTTT. Its protein product is CSAVPSGSSTDTQYF. The chain recombines TRBV20-1 with TRBJ2-3; the match to TRBD2 covers 8 bases. The CDR3 has 15 residues. CDR1 DFQATT and CDR2 SNEGSKA come from the germline V gene (reference sequence). After removal of 5 bases from V and 0 bases from J, the junction contained 7 bases not matched to a gene.

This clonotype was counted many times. The CDR3 coding sequence is TGTGCCAGCAGTTTATGGGGGCGAACAGATACGCAGTATTTT. Its protein product is CASSLWGRTDTQYF. This rearrangement joins TRBV28 to TRBJ2-3, with D possibly being TRBD1 (5 bases). V was pared by 0 bases and J by 3 bases, with 7 bases between. The CDR3 has 14 amino acids. Germline V gives CDR1 MDHEN, CDR2 SYDVKM.

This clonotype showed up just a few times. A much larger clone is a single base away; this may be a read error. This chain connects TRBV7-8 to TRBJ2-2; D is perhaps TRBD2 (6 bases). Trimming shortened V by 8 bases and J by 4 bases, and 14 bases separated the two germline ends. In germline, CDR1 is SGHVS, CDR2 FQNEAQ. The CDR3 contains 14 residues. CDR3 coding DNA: TGTGCCAGCGGGCCGGGGGTAGTCACCGGGGAGCTGTTTTTT. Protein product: CASGPGVVTGELFF.

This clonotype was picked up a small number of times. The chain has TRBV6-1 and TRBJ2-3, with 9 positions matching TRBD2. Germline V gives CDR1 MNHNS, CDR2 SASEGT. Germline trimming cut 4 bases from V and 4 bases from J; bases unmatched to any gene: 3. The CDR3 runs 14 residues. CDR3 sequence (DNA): TGTGCCAGCAGTGGCGGGGGGGACGCAGATACGCAGTATTTT. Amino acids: CASSGGGDADTQYF.

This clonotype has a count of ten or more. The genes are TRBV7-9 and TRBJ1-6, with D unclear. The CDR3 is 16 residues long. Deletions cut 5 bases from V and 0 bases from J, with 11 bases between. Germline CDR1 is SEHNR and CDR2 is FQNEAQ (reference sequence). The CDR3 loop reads CASSLLPSSYNSPLHF. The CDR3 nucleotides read TGTGCCAGCAGCCTCCTCCCGAGCTCCTATAATTCACCCCTCCACTTT.

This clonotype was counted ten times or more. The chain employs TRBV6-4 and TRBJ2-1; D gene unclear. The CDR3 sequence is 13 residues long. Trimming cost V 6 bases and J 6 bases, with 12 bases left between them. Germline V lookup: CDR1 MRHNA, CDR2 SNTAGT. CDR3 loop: CASSIGPSNEQFF. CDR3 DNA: TGTGCCAGCAGCATTGGACCGTCCAATGAGCAGTTCTTC.

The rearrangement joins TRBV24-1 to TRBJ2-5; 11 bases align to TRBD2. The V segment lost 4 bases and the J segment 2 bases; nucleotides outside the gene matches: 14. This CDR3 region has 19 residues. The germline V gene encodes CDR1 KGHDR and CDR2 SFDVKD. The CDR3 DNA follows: TGTGCCACCAGTGACCTTACCGGGACTAGCGGTCCAGAACAAGAGACCCAGTACTTC. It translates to CATSDLTGTSGPEQETQYF.

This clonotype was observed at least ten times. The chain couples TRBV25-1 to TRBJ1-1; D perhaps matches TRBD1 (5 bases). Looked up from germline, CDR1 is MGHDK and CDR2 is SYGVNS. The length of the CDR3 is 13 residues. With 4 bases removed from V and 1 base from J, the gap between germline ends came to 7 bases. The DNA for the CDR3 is TGTGCCAGCAGTGCTACAGGGAACACTGAAGCTTTCTTT. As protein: CASSATGNTEAFF.

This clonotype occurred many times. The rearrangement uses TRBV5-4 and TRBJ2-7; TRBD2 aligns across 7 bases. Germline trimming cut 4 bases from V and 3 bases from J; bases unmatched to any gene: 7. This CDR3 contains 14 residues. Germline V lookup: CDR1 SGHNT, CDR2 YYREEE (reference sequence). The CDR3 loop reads CASSGGGLLYEQYF. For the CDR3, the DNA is TGTGCCAGCAGCGGGGGGGGGTTGCTCTACGAGCAGTACTTC.

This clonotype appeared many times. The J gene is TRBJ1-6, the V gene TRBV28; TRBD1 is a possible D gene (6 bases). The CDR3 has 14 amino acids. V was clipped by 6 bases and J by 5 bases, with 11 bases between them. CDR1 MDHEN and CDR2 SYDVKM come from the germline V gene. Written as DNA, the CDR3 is TGTGCCAGCAGCTGGGGGGCCGATAATTCACCCCTCCACTTT. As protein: CASSWGADNSPLHF. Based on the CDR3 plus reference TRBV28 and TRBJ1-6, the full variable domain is DVKVTQSSRYLVKRTGEKVFLECVQDMDHENMFWYRQDPGLGLRLIYFSYDVKMKEKGDIPEGYSVSREKKERFSLILESASTNQTSMYLCASSWGADNSPLHFGNGTRLTVT.

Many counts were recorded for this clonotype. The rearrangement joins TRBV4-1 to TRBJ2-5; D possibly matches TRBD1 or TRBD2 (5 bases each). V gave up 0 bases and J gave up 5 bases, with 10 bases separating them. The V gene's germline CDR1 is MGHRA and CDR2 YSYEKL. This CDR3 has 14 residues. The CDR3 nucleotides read TGCGCCAGCAGCCAAGATTTGGGGGAGGAGACCCAGTACTTC. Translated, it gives CASSQDLGEETQYF.

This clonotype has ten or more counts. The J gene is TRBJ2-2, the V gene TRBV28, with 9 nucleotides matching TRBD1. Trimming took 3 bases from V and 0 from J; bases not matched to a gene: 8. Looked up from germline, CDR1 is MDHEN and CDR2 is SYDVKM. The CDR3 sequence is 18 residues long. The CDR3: CASSFSPTGGTNTGELFF. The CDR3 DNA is TGTGCCAGCAGTTTCTCCCCAACAGGGGGCACGAACACCGGGGAGCTGTTTTTT.

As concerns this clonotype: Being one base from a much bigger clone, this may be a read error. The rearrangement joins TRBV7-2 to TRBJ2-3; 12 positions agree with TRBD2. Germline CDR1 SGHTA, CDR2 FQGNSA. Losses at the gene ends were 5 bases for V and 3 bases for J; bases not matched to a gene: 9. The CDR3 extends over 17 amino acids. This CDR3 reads CASSLYPSGGATDTQYF. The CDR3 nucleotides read TGTGCCAGCAGCCTCTACCCTAGCGGGGGGGCGACAGATACGCAGTATTTT.

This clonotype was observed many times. The CDR3 coding sequence is TGCAGTTGCCCGGATCTCTCCTACAATGAGCAGTTCTTC. It translates to CSCPDLSYNEQFF. The V and J genes are TRBV20-1 and TRBJ2-1; D ambiguous. The V and J ends lost 8 bases and 0 bases respectively, with 11 bases between them. The CDR3 runs to 13 residues. Germline CDR1 DFQATT, CDR2 SNEGSKA (reference sequence).

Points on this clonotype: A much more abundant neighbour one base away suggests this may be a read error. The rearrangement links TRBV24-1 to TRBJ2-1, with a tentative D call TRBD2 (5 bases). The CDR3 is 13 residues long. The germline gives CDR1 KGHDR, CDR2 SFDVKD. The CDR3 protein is CATSGRGDNEQLF. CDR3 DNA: TGTGCCACCAGTGGACGGGGAGACAATGAGCAGCTCTTC.

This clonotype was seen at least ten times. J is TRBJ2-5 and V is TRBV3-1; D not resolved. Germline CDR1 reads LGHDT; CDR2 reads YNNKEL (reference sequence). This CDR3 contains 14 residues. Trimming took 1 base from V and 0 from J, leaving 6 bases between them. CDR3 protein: CASSQAGYQETQYF. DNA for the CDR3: TGTGCCAGCAGCCAAGCGGGTTACCAAGAGACCCAGTACTTC.

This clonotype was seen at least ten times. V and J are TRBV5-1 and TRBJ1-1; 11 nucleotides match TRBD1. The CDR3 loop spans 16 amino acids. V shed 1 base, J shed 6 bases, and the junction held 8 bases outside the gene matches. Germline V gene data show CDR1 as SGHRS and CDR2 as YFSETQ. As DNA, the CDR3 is TGCGCCAGCAGCTTGAGGACAGGGGGCTTTGGGGCTGAAGCTTTCTTT. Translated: CASSLRTGGFGAEAFF. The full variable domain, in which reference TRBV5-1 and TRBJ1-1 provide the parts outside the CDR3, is KAGVTQTPRYLIKTRGQQVTLSCSPISGHRSVSWYQQTPGQGLQFLFEYFSETQRNKGNFPGRFSGRQFSNSRSEMNVSTLELGDSALYLCASSLRTGGFGAEAFFGQGTRLTVV.

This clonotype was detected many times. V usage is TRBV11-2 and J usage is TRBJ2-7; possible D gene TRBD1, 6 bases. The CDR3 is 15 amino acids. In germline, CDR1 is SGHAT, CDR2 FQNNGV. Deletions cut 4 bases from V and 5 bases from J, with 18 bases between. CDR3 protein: CASSSTGRSRDEQYF. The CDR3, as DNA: TGTGCCAGCAGCTCCACAGGGCGCTCGAGGGACGAGCAGTACTTC.

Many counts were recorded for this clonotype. The CDR3 sequence is CASSATKTAGELFF. The CDR3 DNA follows: TGTGCCAGCAGCGCGACGAAGACCGCCGGGGAGCTGTTTTTT. The chain recombines TRBV7-9 with TRBJ2-2; no firm D call. Trimming shortened V by 5 bases and J by 6 bases, and 13 bases separated the two germline ends. Germline CDR1 SEHNR, CDR2 FQNEAQ (reference sequence). This CDR3 comprises 14 residues. The full variable domain, in which reference TRBV7-9 and TRBJ2-2 provide the parts outside the CDR3, is DTGVSQNPRHKITKRGQNVTFRCDPISEHNRLYWYRQTLGQGPEFLTYFQNEAQLEKSRLLSDRFSAERPKGSFSTLEIQRTEQGDSAMYLCASSATKTAGELFFGEGSRLTVL.

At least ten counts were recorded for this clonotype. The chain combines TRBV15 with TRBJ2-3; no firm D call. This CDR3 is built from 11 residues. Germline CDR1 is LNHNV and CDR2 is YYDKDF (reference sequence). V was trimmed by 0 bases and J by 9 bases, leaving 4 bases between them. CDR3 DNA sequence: TGTGCCACCAGCAGAGATATAACGCAGTATTTT. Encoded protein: CATSRDITQYF.